This entry features one TCR beta chain sequence. This record comes from a study of blood T cell repertoires in COVID-19. Overall study context: Sites in the United States, Italy and Spain provided acute and convalescent COVID-19 samples.

Participant ages covered about 18 to 100 years across about 22 US areas. Categorization into cohorts depended on clinical history that participants reported. Here immunoSEQ multiplex PCR was the method, and the copy in TCRdb shows in-frame clones only, minus some. The table shows 150,000 or so clones, with around 84% occurring only once. Sample: PBMCs or T cells enriched from blood (not recorded which). The sequence was collected from a woman aged 45 to 65 who had been exposed to COVID-19.

CDR3 protein: CSARTVLEAFF. The CDR3 bases are TGCAGCGCTCGGACAGTACTTGAAGCTTTCTTT. This chain uses TRBV29-1 with TRBJ1-1, with a possible D match to TRBD1 (6 bases). CDR1 is SQVTM and CDR2 is ANQGSEA in the germline V gene. V was cut by 7 bases and J by 7 bases, with 13 bases left in between. CDR3 size: 11 residues. Using reference TRBV29-1 and TRBJ1-1 for the parts outside the CDR3, the full variable domain is SAVISQKPSRDICQRGTSLTIQCQVDSQVTMMFWYRQQPGQSLTLIATANQGSEATYESGFVIDKFPISRPNLTFSTLTVSNMSPEDSSIYLCSARTVLEAFFGQGTRLTVV.